One sample yielded the 28 T cell receptor beta chains listed below, sequenced in a study of blood T cell repertoires in COVID-19. Using immunoSEQ multiplex PCR, the repertoire was profiled, and TCRdb retains in-frame clones only, with some absent. In the table there are under 250,000 clones, around nine tenths of which are singletons. The sequenced material came from peripheral blood. These receptor sequences come from a man between 60 and 75 years old with COVID-19, enrolled during active disease.

For the CDR3, the DNA is TGTGCCAGCAGTCGGACTAGCGGGAGGTTGTTTTTT. It specifies CASSRTSGRLFF. The rearrangement uses TRBV28 and TRBJ2-2; 14 bases agree with TRBD2. The CDR3 sequence is 12 residues long. V lost 5 bases to trimming and J lost 15 bases; unmatched junction nucleotides: 2. From germline, CDR1 is MDHEN and CDR2 SYDVKM.

This chain uses TRBV27 with TRBJ2-4, with D perhaps TRBD2 (6 bases). The length of the CDR3 is 14 residues. V lost 2 bases and J lost 2, with 7 bases in between. Germline V gene lookup returns CDR1 MNHEY and CDR2 SMNVEV (reference sequence). The CDR3 DNA follows: TGTGCCAGCAGTTTACGGGGGTCCAAAAACATTCAGTACTTC. This sequence encodes CASSLRGSKNIQYF.

This chain joins TRBV9 and TRBJ2-2; D remains unclear. Germline V lookup: CDR1 SGDLS, CDR2 YYNGEE. V was trimmed by 3 bases and J by 0 bases, leaving 12 bases between them. The CDR3 is 16 amino acids. The CDR3 sequence: CASSGIDTSNTGELFF. Here the CDR3 DNA reads TGTGCCAGCAGCGGAATAGACACGTCGAACACCGGGGAGCTGTTTTTT.

This clone was observed once. The chain is built from TRBV7-2 and TRBJ2-3, with D hard to call. Germline V gene lookup returns CDR1 SGHTA and CDR2 FQGNSA. CDR3 length equals 15 residues. V lost 2 bases and J 2 bases, leaving 11 bases between the germline ends. CDR3 in amino acids: CASSLMAVITDTQYF. CDR3 sequence (DNA): TGTGCCAGCAGCTTAATGGCGGTTATCACAGATACGCAGTATTTT.

The chain recombines TRBV11-3 with TRBJ2-3; 8 bases fit TRBD2. Germline trimming cut 5 bases from V and 1 base from J; bases unmatched to any gene: 8. Germline-derived CDR1 and CDR2 are SGHNT and YENEEA. The CDR3 extends over 16 amino acids. DNA of the CDR3: TGTGCCAGCAGCCCAACCGGGGGGGGAGGCACAGATACGCAGTATTTT. This codes for CASSPTGGGGTDTQYF.

The table lists this clone with a count of one. This chain links TRBV6-5 with TRBJ2-7; TRBD1 is a possible D gene (5 bases). Germline V gene lookup returns CDR1 MNHEY and CDR2 SVGAGI. V was pared by 2 bases and J by 3 bases, with 8 bases between. This CDR3 region has 13 residues. The chain's CDR3 is CASSYDSYYEQYF. CDR3 nucleotide sequence: TGTGCCAGCAGTTACGACAGCTACTACGAGCAGTACTTC.

This clone has only one observation. The J gene is TRBJ1-3, the V gene TRBV3-1 (or the pseudogene TRBV3-2), with D possibly being TRBD1 (6 bases). The CDR3 contains 15 residues. Trimming stripped 1 base from V and 3 bases from J, with 10 bases between. Germline V CDR1 and CDR2: LGHDT, YNNKEL (reference sequence). Written as DNA, the CDR3 is TGTGCCAGCAGCCAAGTGTGGGGGCTTGGAAACACCATATATTTT. Translating gives CASSQVWGLGNTIYF.

The genes are TRBV27 and TRBJ2-2, with a weak D call TRBD2 (6 bases). The V end was cut by 2 bases, the J end by 6 bases, with 10 bases between. Germline-derived CDR1 and CDR2 are MNHEY and SMNVEV (reference sequence). The CDR3 is made up of 14 amino acids. The CDR3 loop reads CASSLNGGSGELFF. In DNA form, the CDR3 reads TGTGCCAGCAGTTTAAACGGGGGATCCGGGGAGCTGTTTTTT.

This clone was picked up one time. This chain links TRBV30 with TRBJ1-2; 8 nucleotides agree with TRBD1. The CDR3 is made up of 16 amino acids. Germline CDR1 is GTSNPN and CDR2 is SVGIG (reference sequence). V shed 1 base, J shed 4 bases, and the junction held 11 bases outside the gene matches. The CDR3 loop reads CAWSGSGQATVYGYTF. The CDR3 coding sequence is TGTGCCTGGAGTGGCTCGGGACAGGCGACAGTCTATGGCTACACCTTC.

The gene calls are TRBV20-1 and TRBJ1-1, with D hard to call. This CDR3 spans 11 amino acids. Deletions cut 4 bases from V and 1 base from J, with 4 bases between. CDR1 is DFQATT and CDR2 is SNEGSKA in the germline V gene (reference sequence). DNA of the CDR3: TGCAGTGCTAATCAGAACACTGAAGCTTTCTTT. Its translation is CSANQNTEAFF.

The chain is built from TRBV28 and TRBJ1-1; D is uncertain. V lost 3 bases and J lost 12, with 17 bases in between. Germline-derived CDR1 and CDR2 are MDHEN and SYDVKM. This CDR3 has 13 residues. The CDR3 sequence: CASSFLLSRSPFF. CDR3 bases: TGTGCCAGCAGTTTCCTCCTGTCCCGGAGTCCTTTCTTT.

The CDR3 coding sequence is TGCGCCAGCAGCTTGGCTGGCCGGGGGGGCCTTGAGACCCAGTACTTC. Its translation is CASSLAGRGGLETQYF. The V call is TRBV5-1, the J call TRBJ2-5; 8 nucleotides agree with TRBD2. The CDR3 is made up of 16 amino acids. V was clipped by 0 bases and J by 5 bases; unmatched bases: 9. CDR1 is SGHRS and CDR2 is YFSETQ in the germline V gene. The complete variable domain, with remaining parts taken from reference TRBV5-1 and TRBJ2-5, reads KAGVTQTPRYLIKTRGQQVTLSCSPISGHRSVSWYQQTPGQGLQFLFEYFSETQRNKGNFPGRFSGRQFSNSRSEMNVSTLELGDSALYLCASSLAGRGGLETQYFGPGTRLLVL.

This chain connects TRBV28 to TRBJ1-1; 9 nucleotides match TRBD1. Trimming took 7 bases from V and 3 from J; bases not matched to a gene: 12. CDR1 is MDHEN, CDR2 SYDVKM, per germline. CDR3 size: 16 residues. The CDR3 nucleotides read TGTGCCAGCAAGGGCAAACCGGGACAGGGTGACACTGAAGCTTTCTTT. This gives the protein CASKGKPGQGDTEAFF.

This clone was picked up a small number of times. The chain combines TRBV24-1 with TRBJ2-2; 10 bases are shared with TRBD1. Germline V gene data show CDR1 as KGHDR and CDR2 as SFDVKD. V was clipped by 4 bases and J by 7 bases; unmatched bases: 11. This CDR3 is 17 amino acids long. The CDR3 loop reads CATSDTVLTGGLGELFF. The CDR3 DNA reads as TGTGCCACCAGTGACACGGTCCTGACAGGGGGCCTCGGGGAGCTGTTTTTT.

The V and J genes are TRBV7-8 and TRBJ1-6; TRBD1 aligns across 7 bases. The CDR3 is made up of 15 amino acids. Germline CDR1 is SGHVS and CDR2 is FQNEAQ. V was clipped by 1 base and J by 6 bases; unmatched bases: 3. CDR3 sequence reads: CASSLEGARNSPLHF. CDR3 in DNA: TGTGCCAGCAGCTTAGAGGGGGCGCGTAATTCACCCCTCCACTTT.

This chain links TRBV19 with TRBJ1-4; tentatively, D is TRBD1 (6 bases). Germline lookup yields CDR1 LNHDA and CDR2 SQIVND (reference sequence). The V end lost 6 bases, the J end lost 4 bases, and 18 bases lay between the germline ends. The CDR3 is 16 amino acids. The CDR3 is CASSQGRGHLNEKLFF. DNA for the CDR3: TGTGCCAGTAGCCAAGGCCGGGGACACCTTAATGAAAAACTGTTTTTT.

The chain employs TRBV7-8 and TRBJ1-6; 9 bases match TRBD1. The germline gives CDR1 SGHVS, CDR2 FQNEAQ. Trimming cost V 1 base and J 7 bases; bases outside gene matches: 5. The CDR3 extends over 16 amino acids. The CDR3 spells CASSLGDRAMNSPLHF. The CDR3 region has the DNA TGTGCCAGCAGCTTAGGGGACAGGGCTATGAATTCACCCCTCCACTTT. Filled out from reference TRBV7-8 and TRBJ1-6, the complete variable domain reads GAGVSQSPRYKVAKRGQDVALRCDPISGHVSLFWYQQALGQGPEFLTYFQNEAQLDKSGLPSDRFFAERPEGSVSTLKIQRTQQEDSAVYLCASSLGDRAMNSPLHFGNGTRLTVT.

The V gene is TRBV19, the J gene TRBJ1-6; the D is unclear. The CDR3 is made up of 15 amino acids. V was trimmed by 4 bases and J by 6 bases, leaving 13 bases between them. CDR1 and CDR2 from the germline V gene are LNHDA and SQIVND (reference sequence). DNA of the CDR3: TGTGCCAGTAGTAGCACCGGGTCTATTAATTCACCCCTCCACTTT. Translation: CASSSTGSINSPLHF.

The chain joins TRBV10-2 to TRBJ2-1; D is possibly TRBD2 (5 bases). This CDR3 contains 16 residues. V was clipped by 2 bases and J by 3 bases, with 14 bases between them. Per the germline V gene, CDR1 is WSHSY and CDR2 is SAAADI. The chain's CDR3 is CASSEIRLAFYNEQFF. The CDR3 bases are TGCGCCAGCAGTGAGATACGGCTAGCCTTCTACAATGAGCAGTTCTTC.

This clone was picked up a small number of times. V gene TRBV3-1 (or the pseudogene TRBV3-2) combines with J gene TRBJ2-7; 7 bases line up with TRBD1. The CDR3 sequence is 15 residues long. The junction had 3 bases not matched to a gene; V was cut back by 1 base and J by 0 bases. CDR1 LGHDT and CDR2 YNNKEL come from the germline V gene (reference sequence). The CDR3 DNA follows: TGTGCCAGCAGCCAAGCCGACAGGGTCTCCTACGAGCAGTACTTC. This gives the protein CASSQADRVSYEQYF.

This clone has a single count. The sample holds other DNA sequences that translate to the same CDR3. The chain carries TRBV18 and TRBJ1-1; 10 bases line up with TRBD1. The CDR3 loop spans 14 amino acids. V dropped 1 base and J dropped 5; count of bases not matched to a gene: 1. Per germline, CDR1 KGHSH and CDR2 LQKENI. The CDR3 reads CASSPRTGGTEAFF. The CDR3 DNA sequence: TGTGCCAGCTCACCACGGACAGGGGGAACTGAAGCTTTCTTT.

This sequence joins TRBV6-1 and TRBJ1-5; D ambiguous. The CDR3 consists of 15 residues. Germline V CDR1 and CDR2: MNHNS, SASEGT. V lost 3 bases to trimming and J lost 7 bases, with 16 bases between them. The CDR3: CASSDGRWGVQPQHF. DNA of the CDR3: TGTGCCAGCAGTGATGGACGGTGGGGAGTACAGCCCCAGCATTTT.

This sequence joins TRBV19 and TRBJ1-1; weak D call: TRBD1 (6 bases). V lost 6 bases, J lost 1 base, and 12 bases lay in between. Germline CDR1 reads LNHDA; CDR2 reads SQIVND (reference sequence). The CDR3 is 14 residues long. CDR3 amino acids: CASSHRAGNTEAFF. CDR3 in DNA: TGTGCCAGTAGCCACAGGGCAGGGAACACTGAAGCTTTCTTT.

The V call is TRBV4-2, the J call TRBJ2-1; D perhaps matches TRBD2 (6 bases). The CDR3 loop spans 14 amino acids. Germline CDR1 is LGHNA and CDR2 is YNFKEQ. Trimming took 0 bases from V and 9 from J, leaving 12 bases between them. The DNA for the CDR3 is TGTGCCAGCAGCCAAGAGAGACTAGACCCTGAGCAGTTCTTC. Translation: CASSQERLDPEQFF.

This sequence joins TRBV30 and TRBJ1-5, with 7 bases lining up with TRBD1. The V segment lost 5 bases and the J segment 4 bases; nucleotides outside the gene matches: 5. Germline V gives CDR1 GTSNPN, CDR2 SVGIG (reference sequence). This CDR3 comprises 13 residues. CDR3 DNA sequence: TGTGCCTGGTCCGGACAGGTAAATCAGCCCCAGCATTTT. Residues: CAWSGQVNQPQHF.

This chain links TRBV18 with TRBJ2-5; tentative D call: TRBD1 (5 bases). CDR1 is KGHSH, CDR2 LQKENI, per germline. The CDR3 consists of 13 residues. The V end was cut by 8 bases, the J end by 2 bases, with 12 bases between. The CDR3 region has the DNA TGTGCCAGCACCCAGGGTTTTCAAGAGACCCAGTACTTC. It yields the protein CASTQGFQETQYF.

The chain is built from TRBV14 and TRBJ2-7; D might be TRBD2 (5 bases). The CDR3 is 14 residues long. Germline V gene lookup returns CDR1 SGHDN and CDR2 FVKESK. Trimming removed 1 base from V and 3 bases from J, with 10 bases in between. The CDR3 reads CASSQVPGNYEQYF. Here the CDR3 DNA reads TGTGCCAGCAGCCAAGTCCCGGGAAACTACGAGCAGTACTTC.

The rearrangement links TRBV3-1 (or the pseudogene TRBV3-2) to TRBJ1-1; D unclear. The CDR3 is 15 residues long. Trimming stripped 4 bases from V and 1 base from J, with 13 bases between. Germline V gene sequence: CDR1 LGHDT, CDR2 YNNKEL (reference sequence). The CDR3 loop reads CASSRWVGENTEAFF. In DNA form, the CDR3 reads TGTGCCAGCAGCCGATGGGTGGGCGAGAACACTGAAGCTTTCTTT.